The sequence of this TCR beta chain was determined in a study of T cells in Graves' hyperthyroidism and ophthalmopathy. Findings of the study overall: A model of 13 V-J features distinguished ophthalmopathy from stable hyperthyroidism.

Template material for amplifying TCR beta CDR3 regions consisted of RNA transcripts. Carried out on the TCR CDR3, a first-round RT-PCR used the HTBI primer set. TCRdb passed the multiplex PCR reads through MiXCR, listing each CDR3 protein once. The sample holds approximately 720,000 distinct CDR3 sequences, under 20% seen once. The CDR3 spans 12 residues. Germline loops: CDR1 SNHLY, CDR2 FYNNEI. The V gene lost 4 bases and the J gene lost 8 bases, with 11 bases spanning the gap. This clonotype was counted a few times. Its antigen is as yet unknown. It was uncontrolled infection, other autoimmune disease, pregnancy or lactation that excluded patients. The blood was taken when hyperthyroidism was first diagnosed, before any ophthalmopathy symptoms showed up. Cells are PBMCs isolated from approximately 9.2 ml of fresh blood.

The chain has TRBV2 and TRBJ1-1; D gene uncertain. This clonotype was obtained from a woman aged 50 to 60 with Graves' hyperthyroidism that later progressed to Graves' ophthalmopathy. Sequenced sample: blood. CDR3 DNA sequence: TGTGCCAGCAGTGTAGCGGGCTCAGAAGCTTTCTTT. Protein: CASSVAGSEAFF.